A single sample gave rise to the 11 T cell receptor beta chains below, sequenced in a study of cytomegalovirus exposure and HLA in healthy donors (dated by TCRdb to 2015 to 2018). Receptors were amplified or captured by the immunoSEQ multiplex PCR assay. The multiplex PCR relied on a mix of 60 forward primers for TCR Vbeta segments and 13 reverse primers for TCR Jbeta segments. TCRdb mirrors the immuneACCESS table, restricted to in-frame sequences. Some clones are absent from its copies; in checked studies, under half trace to an unresolved V gene, and the reason for the others is unknown. In this sample the table shows around 130,000 clones, 70% to 80% of which occur a single time. Around 2.9% of the sample goes to the ten largest clones. Source material: PBMCs. These receptor sequences come from a man aged 25 to 40 in good health and CMV-seronegative.

The rearrangement joins TRBV5-1 to TRBJ2-7; 8 bases line up with TRBD2. Germline V lookup: CDR1 SGHRS, CDR2 YFSETQ. The CDR3 covers 14 residues. V lost 6 bases and J lost 2; bases outside the gene matches: 7. The CDR3 loop reads CASNNVAGPYEQYF. As DNA, the CDR3 is TGCGCCAGCAATAACGTAGCGGGACCCTACGAGCAGTACTTC.

This chain connects TRBV9 to TRBJ2-3; TRBD1 matches at 7 bases. After removal of 3 bases from V and 1 base from J, the junction contained 11 bases not matched to a gene. This CDR3 comprises 17 residues. Germline V lookup: CDR1 SGDLS, CDR2 YYNGEE. The CDR3 protein is CASSALTGAEGTDTQYF. The DNA for the CDR3 is TGTGCCAGCAGCGCTTTAACAGGGGCCGAAGGCACAGATACGCAGTATTTT.

V usage is TRBV4-3 and J usage is TRBJ1-4; no reliable D call. Germline CDR1 is LGHNA and CDR2 is YSLEER. CDR3 size: 13 residues. Trimming cost V 0 bases and J 10 bases, with 9 bases left between them. The CDR3 is CASSQDVVRKLFF. As DNA, the CDR3 is TGCGCCAGCAGCCAAGATGTCGTGAGAAAACTGTTTTTT.

The chain carries TRBV7-9 and TRBJ2-5; D gene ambiguous. The end of the DNA aligns better with TRBJ2-7, so the J call may be wrong. CDR1 and CDR2 from the germline V gene are SEHNR and FQNEAQ (reference sequence). The length of the CDR3 is 16 residues. Here the CDR3 reads CASSLSPTWGSYEQYF. Written as DNA, the CDR3 is TGTGCCAGCAGCTTATCGCCCACCTGGGGCTCCTACGAGCAGTACTTC.

V gene TRBV2 combines with J gene TRBJ1-2; 7 bases agree with TRBD1. CDR1 is SNHLY, CDR2 FYNNEI, per germline. V lost 6 bases, J lost 5 bases, and 12 bases stayed unmatched. The CDR3 is 15 residues long. The CDR3: CASREFRQGPYGYTF. CDR3 DNA sequence: TGTGCCAGCAGGGAGTTCCGACAGGGCCCGTATGGCTACACCTTC.

The V gene is TRBV2, the J gene TRBJ2-3, with 12 bases identical to TRBD2. Germline CDR1 and CDR2: SNHLY and FYNNEI. There are 17 residues in the CDR3. Trimming removed 0 bases from V and 7 bases from J; junction bases left unmatched: 8. In DNA form, the CDR3 reads TGTGCCAGCAGTGAAGCGTCTAGCGGGAGGGACGGGCATACGCAGTATTTT. This encodes CASSEASSGRDGHTQYF.

A few counts support this clone. This chain links TRBV29-1 with TRBJ2-5; D perhaps matches TRBD1 (6 bases). CDR1 is SQVTM, CDR2 ANQGSEA, per germline. V gave up 6 bases and J gave up 14 bases, with 19 bases separating them. CDR3 length: 11 amino acids. The CDR3: CSVLWYDRTYF. CDR3 nucleotides: TGCAGCGTCTTATGGTACGACAGGACCTACTTC. The variable domain in full, with the rest retrieved from reference TRBV29-1 and TRBJ2-5, is SAVISQKPSRDICQRGTSLTIQCQVDSQVTMMFWYRQQPGQSLTLIATANQGSEATYESGFVIDKFPISRPNLTFSTLTVSNMSPEDSSIYLCSVLWYDRTYFGPGTRLLVL.

CDR3 protein: CASSLAGLETQYF. The CDR3 DNA reads TGTGCCAGCAGTTTGGCGGGCTTGGAGACCCAGTACTTC. The V gene is TRBV27, the J gene TRBJ2-5, with D perhaps matching TRBD2 (5 bases). In germline, CDR1 is MNHEY, CDR2 SMNVEV (reference sequence). This CDR3 is 13 amino acids long. V was cut by 3 bases and J by 5 bases, with 10 bases left in between.

The rearrangement links TRBV28 to TRBJ2-7, with TRBD2 matching over 9 bases. This CDR3 comprises 14 residues. The germline V gene encodes CDR1 MDHEN and CDR2 SYDVKM. V was pared by 5 bases and J by 5 bases, with 7 bases of the junction left unmatched. CDR3 residues: CASSISGSWNEQYF. In DNA form, the CDR3 reads TGTGCCAGCAGTATTAGCGGGAGCTGGAACGAGCAGTACTTC. Full variable domain (remainder filled in from reference TRBV28 and TRBJ2-7): DVKVTQSSRYLVKRTGEKVFLECVQDMDHENMFWYRQDPGLGLRLIYFSYDVKMKEKGDIPEGYSVSREKKERFSLILESASTNQTSMYLCASSISGSWNEQYFGPGTRLTVT.

The table lists this clone with a few counts. This chain joins TRBV4-2 and TRBJ2-7, with 14 bases aligning to TRBD2. The CDR3 spans 21 residues. Germline trimming cut 2 bases from V and 5 bases from J; bases unmatched to any gene: 20. Germline CDR1 reads LGHNA; CDR2 reads YNFKEQ. The chain's CDR3 is CASSQPKPGLAGVLGSHEQYF. CDR3 nucleotides: TGTGCCAGCAGCCAACCTAAACCGGGACTAGCGGGAGTTCTGGGGTCCCACGAGCAGTACTTC.

The chain combines TRBV28 with TRBJ1-1; perhaps TRBD1 as D (5 bases). Germline V gene sequence: CDR1 MDHEN, CDR2 SYDVKM. The ends were cut back, 5 bases at V and 2 bases at J, with 9 bases in the middle. The CDR3 contains 13 residues. CDR3 in amino acids: CASSRRVNTEAFF. The DNA for the CDR3 is TGTGCCAGCAGTCGCAGGGTAAACACTGAAGCTTTCTTT.